The entry below gives a single T cell receptor beta chain sequence along with its context. The data derive from a study of T-cell reconstitution after alpha-beta-depleted transplantation in children. Germline CDR1 is KGHDR and CDR2 is SFDVKD. V was pared by 4 bases and J by 5 bases, with 24 bases between. The CDR3 spans 18 residues. The authors prepared the TCRbeta library with unique molecular identifiers. TCRdb called the PCR reads again in MiXCR, with one record for every CDR3 protein. The sample has around 400,000 distinct CDR3 sequences; around 21% are singletons. The chain recombines TRBV24-1 with TRBJ2-3, with TRBD2 as a possible D gene (6 bases). The sequenced sample was PBMCs from the stem cell graft donor, obtained from the stem cell graft. The receptor was isolated from a human donor who donated a stem cell graft to a child with acute myeloid leukemia. In DNA, the CDR3 is TGTGCCACCAGTGACCCAACTGCTCGACCGGCCGGGGGAGATACGCAGTATTTT. Amino acid sequence: CATSDPTARPAGGDTQYF.